The T cell receptor (beta chain) under discussion was sequenced for a study of OX40 agonist ivuxolimab in advanced cancers. Study overall: The dose-escalation group included hepatocellular carcinoma, melanoma, renal cell carcinoma and head and neck cancer.

The table came from immunoSEQ multiplex PCR; TCRdb's copy has only in-frame clones and leaves some out. Of about 12,000 clones in the sample, roughly 84% were seen once. In the case of this clone: The antigen remains undetermined.

The CDR3 spans 15 residues. V was clipped by 3 bases and J by 0 bases, with 11 bases between them. Germline V gene data show CDR1 as LNHDA and CDR2 as SQIVND (reference sequence). Broader study findings: Average numbers of expanded clones were greater in CD8+ T cells than in CD4+.

The sequencing here drew on CD4+ or CD8+ T cells sorted from blood, taken in a trial of the OX40 agonist ivuxolimab. The chain carries TRBV19 and TRBJ1-1; D is unresolved. The clonotype comes from an adult with an advanced solid tumor such as melanoma, head and neck, liver or kidney cancer. DNA of the CDR3: TGTGCCAGTAGTATCGAGCCAAACCTGAACACTGAAGCTTTCTTT. Translation: CASSIEPNLNTEAFF.